This T cell receptor beta chain was sequenced during a study of patients and donors after allogeneic stem cell transplantation. The length of the CDR3 is 15 residues. Germline values: CDR1 SGHRS, CDR2 YFSETQ. V gave up 0 bases and J gave up 0 bases, with 4 bases separating them. This clonotype appeared a few times. TCRdb reprocessed the RT-PCR reads via MiXCR and lists one record per CDR3 protein. The sample records approximately 150,000 distinct CDR3 sequences, 30% being singletons. This clonotype originated in a human donor who was either an allogeneic HSCT recipient or a stem cell or donor lymphocyte infusion donor (not recorded which). It is not recorded whose cells these are; they may come from a transplant donor. This sequence joins TRBV5-1 and TRBJ2-6; unclear D gene. The source material was blood, either unsorted or a sorted T cell fraction (not recorded which). In DNA, the CDR3 is TGCGCCAGCAGCTTGGGTACCTCTGGGGCCAACGTCCTGACTTTC. It yields the protein CASSLGTSGANVLTF.